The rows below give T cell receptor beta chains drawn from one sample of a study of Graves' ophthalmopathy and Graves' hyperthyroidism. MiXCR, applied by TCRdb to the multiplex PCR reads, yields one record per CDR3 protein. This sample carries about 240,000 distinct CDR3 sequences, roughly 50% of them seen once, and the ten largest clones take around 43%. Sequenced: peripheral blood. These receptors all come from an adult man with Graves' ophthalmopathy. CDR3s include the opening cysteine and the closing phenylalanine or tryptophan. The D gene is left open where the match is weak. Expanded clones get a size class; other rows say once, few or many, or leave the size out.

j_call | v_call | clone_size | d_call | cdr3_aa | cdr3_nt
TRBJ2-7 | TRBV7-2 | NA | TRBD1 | CASSVRDRGFEQYF | TGTGCCAGCAGCGTCCGGGACAGGGGTTTCGAGCAGTACTTC
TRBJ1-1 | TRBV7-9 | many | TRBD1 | CASSPRTGRNTEAFF | TGTGCCAGCAGCCCGAGGACAGGGCGGAACACTGAAGCTTTCTTT
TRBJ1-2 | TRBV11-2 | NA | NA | CASSLEQGGRYTF | TGTGCCAGCAGCTTAGAACAGGGTGGCCGCTACACCTTC
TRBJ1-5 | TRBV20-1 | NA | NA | CSARDYSNQPQHF | TGCAGTGCTAGAGATTATAGCAATCAGCCCCAGCATTTT
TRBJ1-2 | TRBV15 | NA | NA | CATSSDTGTFYGYTF | TGTGCCACCAGCAGCGATACCGGGACATTCTATGGCTACACCTTC
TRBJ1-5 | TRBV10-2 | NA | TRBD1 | CASRLGQGSNQPQHF | TGCGCCAGCAGACTCGGACAGGGAAGCAATCAGCCCCAGCATTTT
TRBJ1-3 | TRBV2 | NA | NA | CASGGPDHPGRRSGNTIYF | TGTGCCAGCGGGGGCCCCGACCATCCGGGACGTCGCTCTGGAAACACCATATATTTT
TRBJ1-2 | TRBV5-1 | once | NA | CASSRTQGPNGYTF | TGCGCCAGCAGCCGAACTCAGGGGCCGAATGGCTACACCTTC
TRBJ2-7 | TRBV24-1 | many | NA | CATSVPDGEQYF | TGTGCCACCAGTGTGCCGGATGGGGAGCAGTACTTC
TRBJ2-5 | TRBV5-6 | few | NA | CASWERGFQETQYF | TGTGCCAGCTGGGAGCGCGGCTTCCAAGAGACCCAGTACTTC
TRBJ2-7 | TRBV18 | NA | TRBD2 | CASSPPSGSRYEQYF | TGTGCCAGCTCACCCCCTAGCGGGAGTCGCTACGAGCAGTACTTC
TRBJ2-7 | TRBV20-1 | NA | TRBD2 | CSASFRGSGGEQYF | TGCAGTGCTAGTTTTCGCGGGAGTGGTGGCGAGCAGTACTTC
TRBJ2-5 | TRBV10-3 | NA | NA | CAISVMGSQETQYF | TGTGCCATCAGCGTCATGGGATCCCAAGAGACCCAGTACTTC
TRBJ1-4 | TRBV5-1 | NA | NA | CASAESSTNEKLFF | TGCGCCAGCGCAGAATCCTCAACTAATGAAAAACTGTTTTTT
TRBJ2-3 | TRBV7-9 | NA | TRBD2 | CASSLMPSGIADTQYF | TGTGCCAGCAGCTTAATGCCTAGCGGGATTGCGGATACGCAGTATTTT
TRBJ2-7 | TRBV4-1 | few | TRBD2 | CASSQRLAEGEQYF | TGCGCCAGCAGCCAAAGACTAGCGGAGGGCGAACAGTACTTC